The source of this TCR beta chain is a study of cytotoxic CD8 clonotypes in ibrutinib-treated CLL. About the study: Productive templates averaged 255,043 per sample, and productive rearrangements around 92,000.

With regard to this clone: The antigen is unknown.

V lost 4 bases and J lost 6, with 15 bases in between. CDR1 and CDR2 (germline): SGHDT, YYEEEE. The CDR3 totals 14 residues. Findings and caveats of the study: Starting clonality was above that of age-matched healthy donors and tracked circulating CD8+ T-cell counts.

Sequenced by immunoSEQ multiplex PCR; TCRdb stores in-frame clones only, minus some. The sample lists about 130,000 clones, approximately 80% occurring once. The receptor's source is a human donor with chronic lymphocytic leukemia. V usage is TRBV5-6 and J usage is TRBJ2-3; D is uncertain. The sample here was PBMCs, taken after 12 months of ibrutinib treatment. CDR3 loop: CASSPPYDSDTQYF. The CDR3 nucleotides are TGTGCCAGCAGCCCCCCGTACGACTCGGATACGCAGTATTTT. The full variable domain, its missing parts supplied by reference TRBV5-6 and TRBJ2-3, is DAGVTQSPTHLIKTRGQQVTLRCSPKSGHDTVSWYQQALGQGPQFIFQYYEEEERQRGNFPDRFSGHQFPNYSSELNVNALLLGDSALYLCASSPPYDSDTQYFGPGTRLTVL.